This entry features one TCR beta chain sequence. Its specificity is not known. The RNA, roughly 0.5 to 1 ug, was put through reverse transcription using random hexamers. TCRdb reanalysed the immunoSEQ multiplex PCR reads using MiXCR and keeps one entry per CDR3 protein. The sample consists of over 150,000 distinct CDR3 sequences, more than 95% of them appearing once. The data were obtained in a study of CD8 T cells in Susac syndrome. As for the study in general: Susac syndrome patients were untreated, on corticosteroids with some adding intravenous immunoglobulin, or on intravenous immunoglobulin only.

Study outcomes and limitations: In Susac syndrome, the CD4+ T cell repertoires did not show clonal expansion.

Germline assignment: CDR1 PRHDT and CDR2 FYEKMQ (reference sequence). There are 17 residues in the CDR3. The V end lost 5 bases, the J end lost 2 bases, and 20 bases lay between the germline ends. Patients with Susac syndrome fulfilled recently defined diagnostic criteria for definite or probable disease. In contrast to the negatively isolated CD8+ and CD4+ T cells, TEMRA cells were FACS-enriched. The rearrangement joins TRBV13 to TRBJ2-3; tentatively, D is TRBD2 (7 bases). The sample was CD4+ T cells from PBMCs. The clonotype was recovered from a human donor with Susac syndrome. The CDR3 DNA sequence: TGTGCCAGCAGCCGCAATCCGGGGAGGGGGGTCACAGATACGCAGTATTTT. This translates into CASSRNPGRGVTDTQYF.